The next 31 T cell receptor beta chains were all read from a single sample in a study of blood T cell repertoires in COVID-19. Only in-frame clones appear in the TCRdb table, and some are missing; sequencing was by immunoSEQ multiplex PCR. The sample has a few hundred thousand clones, 80% to 90% seen once. Input material: PBMCs or T cells enriched from blood (not recorded which). All receptors derive from a woman aged 45 to 65 who had recovered from COVID-19.

The chain recombines TRBV6-5 with TRBJ1-1; D is unclear. Germline V gene lookup returns CDR1 MNHEY and CDR2 SVGAGI. The CDR3 contains 13 residues. V was shortened by 5 bases and J by 1 base, with 8 bases between the two germline ends. The DNA for the CDR3 is TGTGCCAGCAGTCCCTCTACGAACACTGAAGCTTTCTTT. Protein: CASSPSTNTEAFF.

The chain joins TRBV5-4 to TRBJ2-7; TRBD1 matches 7 bases. The V and J ends lost 3 bases and 5 bases, in that order; junction bases with no gene match: 11. Per the germline V gene, CDR1 is SGHNT and CDR2 is YYREEE (reference sequence). The CDR3 covers 15 residues. The CDR3 nucleotides read TGTGCCAGCAGCTCCGACAGGGTAGGTAGAAACGAGCAGTACTTC. This translates into CASSSDRVGRNEQYF.

The chain combines TRBV18 with TRBJ1-4; D gene uncertain. This CDR3 has 16 residues. Per germline, CDR1 KGHSH and CDR2 LQKENI. The ends were cut back, 4 bases at V and 6 bases at J, with 18 bases in the middle. The CDR3: CASSRNTREHDEKLFF. CDR3 sequence (DNA): TGTGCCAGCTCACGAAATACTAGGGAGCATGATGAAAAACTGTTTTTT.

The chain links TRBV28 to TRBJ2-7; 9 positions match TRBD1. Looked up from germline, CDR1 is MDHEN and CDR2 is SYDVKM. Trimming took 10 bases from V and 2 from J; bases not matched to a gene: 6. The CDR3 is 13 amino acids. This CDR3 is CANPGQGPYEQYF. The CDR3 bases are TGTGCCAACCCGGGACAGGGACCCTACGAGCAGTACTTC.

V and J are TRBV11-3 and TRBJ1-2; weak D call: TRBD1 (5 bases). Trimming left V 3 bases short and J 6 bases short, with 11 bases between. The CDR3 contains 13 residues. Germline CDR1 and CDR2: SGHNT and YENEEA. CDR3 sequence: CASSFTQGNGYTF. DNA of the CDR3: TGTGCCAGCAGCTTTACCCAGGGTAATGGCTACACCTTC.

The chain couples TRBV7-2 to TRBJ2-7; D gene unclear. Per the germline V gene, CDR1 is SGHTA and CDR2 is FQGNSA. The CDR3 loop spans 14 amino acids. V lost 1 base and J lost 0, with 7 bases in between. In nucleotides, the CDR3 is TGTGCCAGCAGCTTAGTCTCTAACTCCTACGAGCAGTACTTC. It translates to CASSLVSNSYEQYF.

The table lists this clone with a count of one. The chain uses TRBV5-1 and TRBJ1-3, with D possibly TRBD1 on 5 matching bases. This CDR3 is 14 amino acids long. The V end lost 0 bases, the J end lost 2 bases, and 6 bases lay between the germline ends. Germline V gene sequence: CDR1 SGHRS, CDR2 YFSETQ. The DNA of the CDR3 is TGCGCCAGCAGCTTGGGACAGCCTGGAAACACCATATATTTT. It specifies CASSLGQPGNTIYF.

This chain uses TRBV5-6 with TRBJ1-5; D is ambiguous. The CDR3 is made up of 15 amino acids. Trimming removed 2 bases from V and 6 bases from J, with 15 bases in between. CDR1 is SGHDT, CDR2 YYEEEE, per germline. CDR3 DNA sequence: TGTGCCAGCAGCTTACGGGTCACAATGAGTCAGCCCCAGCATTTT. Residues: CASSLRVTMSQPQHF.

This clone was observed once. This rearrangement joins TRBV27 to TRBJ2-7, with 7 bases fitting TRBD1. The CDR3 consists of 14 residues. V was pared by 6 bases and J by 6 bases, with 11 bases of the junction left unmatched. Germline lookup yields CDR1 MNHEY and CDR2 SMNVEV (reference sequence). CDR3 nucleotide sequence: TGTGCCAGCAGACAGACGACAGGGTTGGTCGAGCAGTACTTC. It yields the protein CASRQTTGLVEQYF.

V and J are TRBV28 and TRBJ2-7; 10 bases map to TRBD2. CDR1 and CDR2 from the germline V gene are MDHEN and SYDVKM. CDR3 length equals 14 residues. Trimming cost V 6 bases and J 5 bases; bases outside gene matches: 7. The chain's CDR3 is CASRVLAGRHEQYF. CDR3 nucleotide sequence: TGTGCCAGCAGGGTACTAGCGGGAAGGCACGAGCAGTACTTC.

This chain joins TRBV5-8 and TRBJ1-6; D is undetermined. The germline V gene encodes CDR1 SGHTS and CDR2 YDEGEE. V was cut by 3 bases and J by 6 bases, with 16 bases left in between. The CDR3 totals 16 residues. The CDR3 sequence is CASSSGARGSNSPLHF. The CDR3 DNA sequence: TGTGCCAGCAGCTCTGGAGCTCGGGGTAGTAATTCACCCCTCCACTTT. The full variable domain, in which reference TRBV5-8 and TRBJ1-6 provide the parts outside the CDR3, is EAGVTQSPTHLIKTRGQQATLRCSPISGHTSVYWYQQALGLGLQFLLWYDEGEERNRGNFPPRFSGRQFPNYSSELNVNALELEDSALYLCASSSGARGSNSPLHFGNGTRLTVT.

V and J are TRBV2 and TRBJ1-1; the D gene is possibly TRBD1 (5 bases). This CDR3 comprises 13 residues. CDR1 and CDR2 from the germline V gene are SNHLY and FYNNEI. Between the trimmed V and J ends, which lost 6 bases and 0 bases, there was a span of 8 bases. CDR3 residues: CASSRDVNTEAFF. CDR3 DNA sequence: TGTGCCAGCAGCAGGGATGTGAACACTGAAGCTTTCTTT.

The gene calls are TRBV27 and TRBJ1-6, with a possible D match to TRBD1 (6 bases). Trimming removed 5 bases at V and 3 bases at J, with 20 bases between. Germline loops: CDR1 MNHEY, CDR2 SMNVEV (reference sequence). This CDR3 has 18 residues. The CDR3, as DNA: TGTGCCAGCAGTGCCGTACGGGCCGAGGGGGTCTATAATTCACCCCTCCACTTT. The encoded protein is CASSAVRAEGVYNSPLHF.

In DNA, the CDR3 is TGTGCCAGCAGCTTGGCCCTGTTGAGCACAGATACGCAGTATTTT. Amino acid sequence: CASSLALLSTDTQYF. The rearrangement joins TRBV5-5 to TRBJ2-3, with unresolved D. The germline gives CDR1 SGHKS, CDR2 YYEKEE (reference sequence). Trimming took off 0 bases at V and 0 bases at J, with 8 bases between the two ends. The CDR3 loop spans 15 amino acids.

This clone appeared a single time. CDR3: CASSQDRNQPQHF. CDR3 DNA: TGTGCCAGCAGCCAAGATCGGAATCAGCCCCAGCATTTT. The gene calls are TRBV3-1 (or the pseudogene TRBV3-2) and TRBJ1-5; D is undetermined. Germline V CDR1 and CDR2: LGHDT, YNNKEL (reference sequence). Trimming removed 0 bases from V and 4 bases from J, with 4 bases in between. CDR3 length: 13 amino acids.

The V and J genes are TRBV5-1 and TRBJ2-1; D is possibly TRBD1 (6 bases). Trimming stripped 3 bases from V and 12 bases from J, with 16 bases between. Germline CDR1 is SGHRS and CDR2 is YFSETQ. The CDR3 sequence is 13 residues long. The CDR3 DNA reads TGCGCCAGCAGCTCGTACAGGGTCAGGGGGCAGTTCTTC. This encodes CASSSYRVRGQFF.

V is TRBV28 and J is TRBJ1-4; no clear D. V was trimmed by 2 bases and J by 2 bases, leaving 9 bases between them. The CDR3 totals 15 residues. Germline CDR1 MDHEN, CDR2 SYDVKM. CDR3: CASSLRGGTNEKLFF. The CDR3 DNA reads as TGTGCCAGCAGTTTAAGAGGAGGGACTAATGAAAAACTGTTTTTT.

The V gene is TRBV9, the J gene TRBJ2-7, with 7 bases matching TRBD1. The junction had 6 bases not matched to a gene; V was cut back by 0 bases and J by 0 bases. Germline-derived CDR1 and CDR2 are SGDLS and YYNGEE. The CDR3 has 16 residues. The CDR3 DNA reads as TGTGCCAGCAGCGTAGGGGTACGGGACAGCTCCTACGAGCAGTACTTC. Translation: CASSVGVRDSSYEQYF. Filled out from reference TRBV9 and TRBJ2-7, the complete variable domain reads DSGVTQTPKHLITATGQRVTLRCSPRSGDLSVYWYQQSLDQGLQFLIQYYNGEERAKGNILERFSAQQFPDLHSELNLSSLELGDSALYFCASSVGVRDSSYEQYFGPGTRLTVT.

The chain links TRBV2 to TRBJ1-1; no firm D call. There are 14 residues in the CDR3. V lost 2 bases and J 2 bases, leaving 9 bases between the germline ends. Looked up from germline, CDR1 is SNHLY and CDR2 is FYNNEI. Written as DNA, the CDR3 is TGTGCCAGCAGTGAATCGCACTTCAACACTGAAGCTTTCTTT. It yields the protein CASSESHFNTEAFF.

The gene calls are TRBV11-2 and TRBJ2-7; 7 bases fit TRBD2. The CDR3 totals 14 residues. With 1 base clipped from V and 7 bases from J, the junction kept 7 bases outside the gene matches. Germline V gene data show CDR1 as SGHAT and CDR2 as FQNNGV. This CDR3 is CASSLGLAEGEQYF. The CDR3 nucleotides are TGTGCCAGCAGCTTAGGCCTAGCGGAGGGGGAGCAGTACTTC.

V usage is TRBV7-9 and J usage is TRBJ2-1; TRBD2 aligns across 12 bases. CDR1 and CDR2 (germline): SEHNR, FQNEAQ (reference sequence). This CDR3 comprises 16 residues. V lost 5 bases to trimming and J lost 4 bases; unmatched junction nucleotides: 6. The CDR3 DNA reads TGTGCCAGCAGCACTACTAGCGGGAGGACATACAATGAGCAGTTCTTC. It codes for CASSTTSGRTYNEQFF.

The V gene is TRBV11-2, the J gene TRBJ1-1; TRBD1 matches 9 bases. The germline V gene has CDR1 SGHAT and CDR2 FQNNGV. The ends lost 1 base at V and 6 bases at J; junction bases unmatched: 6. The CDR3 length is 15 residues. The CDR3 nucleotides are TGTGCCAGCAGCTTAGGGGGGACAGGGTACGCTGAAGCTTTCTTT. Its protein is CASSLGGTGYAEAFF.

The chain is built from TRBV27 and TRBJ1-5, with a weak D call TRBD1 (6 bases). Germline CDR1 MNHEY, CDR2 SMNVEV (reference sequence). Trimming left V 3 bases short and J 2 bases short, with 11 bases between. The CDR3 consists of 15 residues. The CDR3: CASSFTRTGNQPQHF. CDR3 nucleotide sequence: TGTGCCAGCAGTTTTACTAGGACAGGCAATCAGCCCCAGCATTTT.

This rearrangement joins TRBV28 to TRBJ1-6; tentative D call: TRBD1 (5 bases). The germline gives CDR1 MDHEN, CDR2 SYDVKM. V lost 2 bases and J 7 bases, leaving 6 bases between the germline ends. The CDR3 sequence is 13 residues long. The chain's CDR3 is CASSLGGNSPLHF. CDR3 nucleotides: TGTGCCAGCAGTTTAGGGGGGAATTCACCCCTCCACTTT.

The chain recombines TRBV27 with TRBJ1-2, with 12 positions matching TRBD1. Trimming cost V 5 bases and J 6 bases; bases outside gene matches: 16. Looked up from germline, CDR1 is MNHEY and CDR2 is SMNVEV (reference sequence). The CDR3 extends over 18 amino acids. The CDR3 sequence: CASSPRDRGQFSGDGYTF. The CDR3 bases are TGTGCCAGCAGTCCACGGGACAGGGGGCAGTTTAGTGGTGATGGCTACACCTTC.

The CDR3 is CASSELGGFGYTF. The CDR3 nucleotides read TGTGCCAGTAGCGAGCTGGGGGGGTTCGGCTACACCTTC. The V gene is TRBV19, the J gene TRBJ1-2, with TRBD1 as a possible D gene (5 bases). This CDR3 has 13 residues. V lost 6 bases and J 8 bases, leaving 16 bases between the germline ends. From germline, CDR1 is LNHDA and CDR2 SQIVND (reference sequence). Using reference TRBV19 and TRBJ1-2 for the parts outside the CDR3, the full variable domain is DGGITQSPKYLFRKEGQNVTLSCEQNLNHDAMYWYRQDPGQGLRLIYYSQIVNDFQKGDIAEGYSVSREKKESFPLTVTSAQKNPTAFYLCASSELGGFGYTFGSGTRLTVV.

The J gene is TRBJ2-7, the V gene TRBV9, with D tentatively TRBD1 (5 bases). This CDR3 spans 14 amino acids. Per germline, CDR1 SGDLS and CDR2 YYNGEE. V gave up 4 bases and J gave up 2 bases, with 13 bases separating them. The CDR3 loop is CASSPRTNTYEQYF. The CDR3 DNA sequence: TGTGCCAGCAGCCCACGGACAAATACCTACGAGCAGTACTTC.

This chain links TRBV19 with TRBJ2-5; no clear D gene. Germline V gives CDR1 LNHDA, CDR2 SQIVND (reference sequence). Trimming shortened V by 3 bases and J by 3 bases, and 8 bases separated the two germline ends. This CDR3 has 13 amino acids. CDR3 in amino acids: CASSMFREETQYF. CDR3 sequence (DNA): TGTGCCAGTAGTATGTTCCGAGAAGAGACCCAGTACTTC.

This chain connects TRBV5-1 to TRBJ1-1; tentatively, D is TRBD1 (5 bases). The CDR3 consists of 13 residues. Trimming took off 4 bases at V and 1 base at J, with 8 bases between the two ends. Germline CDR1 reads SGHRS; CDR2 reads YFSETQ. The CDR3 loop is CASSLDKNTEAFF. DNA for the CDR3: TGCGCCAGCAGCCTGGACAAGAACACTGAAGCTTTCTTT. The entire variable domain, with the rest obtained from reference TRBV5-1 and TRBJ1-1, is as follows: KAGVTQTPRYLIKTRGQQVTLSCSPISGHRSVSWYQQTPGQGLQFLFEYFSETQRNKGNFPGRFSGRQFSNSRSEMNVSTLELGDSALYLCASSLDKNTEAFFGQGTRLTVV.

V gene TRBV9 combines with J gene TRBJ2-3; weak D call: TRBD2 (6 bases). Germline V gene sequence: CDR1 SGDLS, CDR2 YYNGEE. V was clipped by 6 bases and J by 0 bases, with 8 bases between them. CDR3 length: 13 residues. CDR3 amino acids: CASTGGSTDTQYF. The CDR3 region has the DNA TGTGCCAGCACAGGAGGGAGCACAGATACGCAGTATTTT. The full variable domain, in which reference TRBV9 and TRBJ2-3 provide the parts outside the CDR3, is DSGVTQTPKHLITATGQRVTLRCSPRSGDLSVYWYQQSLDQGLQFLIQYYNGEERAKGNILERFSAQQFPDLHSELNLSSLELGDSALYFCASTGGSTDTQYFGPGTRLTVL.

The chain employs TRBV4-2 and TRBJ2-7; 11 bases are shared with TRBD2. This CDR3 has 16 amino acids. V shed 4 bases and J 1 base; nucleotides not matched to a gene: 6. Looked up from germline, CDR1 is LGHNA and CDR2 is YNFKEQ. CDR3 nucleotide sequence: TGTGCCAGCAGCCTCAAGACTAGCGGGGCTTCCTACGAGCAGTACTTC. It specifies CASSLKTSGASYEQYF.